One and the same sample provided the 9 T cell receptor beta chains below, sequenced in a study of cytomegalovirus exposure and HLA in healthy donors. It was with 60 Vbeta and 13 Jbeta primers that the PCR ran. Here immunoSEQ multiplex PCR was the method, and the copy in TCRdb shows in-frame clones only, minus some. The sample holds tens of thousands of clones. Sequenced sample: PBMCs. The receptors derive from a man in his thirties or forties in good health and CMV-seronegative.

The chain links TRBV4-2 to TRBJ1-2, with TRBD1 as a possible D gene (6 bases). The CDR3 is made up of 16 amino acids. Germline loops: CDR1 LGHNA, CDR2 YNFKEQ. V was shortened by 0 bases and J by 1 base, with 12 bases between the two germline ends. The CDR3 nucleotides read TGTGCCAGCAGCCAAGACGGGTCAGGGGATAACTATGGCTACACCTTC. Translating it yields CASSQDGSGDNYGYTF.

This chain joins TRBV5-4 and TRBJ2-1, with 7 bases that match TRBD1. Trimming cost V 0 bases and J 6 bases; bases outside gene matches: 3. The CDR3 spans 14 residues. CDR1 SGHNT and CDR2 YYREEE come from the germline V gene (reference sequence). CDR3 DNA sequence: TGTGCCAGCAGCTTGGTATCAGGGGGCAATGAGCAGTTCTTC. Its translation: CASSLVSGGNEQFF.

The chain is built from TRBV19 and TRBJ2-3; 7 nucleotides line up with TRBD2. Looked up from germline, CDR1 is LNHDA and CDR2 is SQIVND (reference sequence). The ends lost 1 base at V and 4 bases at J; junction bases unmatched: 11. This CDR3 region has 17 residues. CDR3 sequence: CASSIGLGLPTADTQYF. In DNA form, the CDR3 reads TGTGCCAGTAGTATAGGTCTGGGACTACCGACGGCAGATACGCAGTATTTT. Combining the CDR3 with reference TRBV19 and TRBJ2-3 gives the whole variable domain DGGITQSPKYLFRKEGQNVTLSCEQNLNHDAMYWYRQDPGQGLRLIYYSQIVNDFQKGDIAEGYSVSREKKESFPLTVTSAQKNPTAFYLCASSIGLGLPTADTQYFGPGTRLTVL.

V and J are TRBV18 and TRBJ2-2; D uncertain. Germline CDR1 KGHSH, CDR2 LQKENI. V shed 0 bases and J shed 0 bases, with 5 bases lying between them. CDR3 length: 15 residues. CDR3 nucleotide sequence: TGTGCCAGCTCACCACCAACAGCGAACACCGGGGAGCTGTTTTTT. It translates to CASSPPTANTGELFF.

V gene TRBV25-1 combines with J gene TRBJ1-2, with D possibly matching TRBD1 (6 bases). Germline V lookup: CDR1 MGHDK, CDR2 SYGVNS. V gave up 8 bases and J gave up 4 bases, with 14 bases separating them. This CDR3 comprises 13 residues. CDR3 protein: CASRQDSFYGYTF. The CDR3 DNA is TGTGCCAGCCGACAGGACAGTTTCTATGGCTACACCTTC.

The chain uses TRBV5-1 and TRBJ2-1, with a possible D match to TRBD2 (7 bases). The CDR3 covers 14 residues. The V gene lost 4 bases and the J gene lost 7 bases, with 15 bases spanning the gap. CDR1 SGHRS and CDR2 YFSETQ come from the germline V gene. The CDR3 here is CASSREGGGNEQFF. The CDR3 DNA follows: TGCGCCAGCAGCAGAGAAGGGGGGGGGAATGAGCAGTTCTTC.

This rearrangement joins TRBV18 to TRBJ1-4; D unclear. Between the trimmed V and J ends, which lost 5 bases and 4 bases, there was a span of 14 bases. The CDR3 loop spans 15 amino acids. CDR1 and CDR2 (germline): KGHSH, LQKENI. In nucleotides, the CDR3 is TGTGCCAGCTCATCTAGACGCGAACATAATGAAAAACTGTTTTTT. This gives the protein CASSSRREHNEKLFF.

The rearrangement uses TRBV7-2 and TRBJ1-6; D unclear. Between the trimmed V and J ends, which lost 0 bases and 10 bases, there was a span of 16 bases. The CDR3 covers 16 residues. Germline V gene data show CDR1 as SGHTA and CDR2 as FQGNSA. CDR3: CASSLASTAILSPLHF. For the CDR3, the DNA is TGTGCCAGCAGCTTAGCGAGCACAGCCATATTGTCACCCCTCCACTTT.

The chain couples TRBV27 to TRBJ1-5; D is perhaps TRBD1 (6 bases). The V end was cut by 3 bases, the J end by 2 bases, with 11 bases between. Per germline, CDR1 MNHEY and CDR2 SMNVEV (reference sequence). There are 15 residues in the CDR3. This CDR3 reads CASSLGRGGNQPQHF. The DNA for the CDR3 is TGTGCCAGCAGTTTGGGCAGGGGCGGCAATCAGCCCCAGCATTTT.